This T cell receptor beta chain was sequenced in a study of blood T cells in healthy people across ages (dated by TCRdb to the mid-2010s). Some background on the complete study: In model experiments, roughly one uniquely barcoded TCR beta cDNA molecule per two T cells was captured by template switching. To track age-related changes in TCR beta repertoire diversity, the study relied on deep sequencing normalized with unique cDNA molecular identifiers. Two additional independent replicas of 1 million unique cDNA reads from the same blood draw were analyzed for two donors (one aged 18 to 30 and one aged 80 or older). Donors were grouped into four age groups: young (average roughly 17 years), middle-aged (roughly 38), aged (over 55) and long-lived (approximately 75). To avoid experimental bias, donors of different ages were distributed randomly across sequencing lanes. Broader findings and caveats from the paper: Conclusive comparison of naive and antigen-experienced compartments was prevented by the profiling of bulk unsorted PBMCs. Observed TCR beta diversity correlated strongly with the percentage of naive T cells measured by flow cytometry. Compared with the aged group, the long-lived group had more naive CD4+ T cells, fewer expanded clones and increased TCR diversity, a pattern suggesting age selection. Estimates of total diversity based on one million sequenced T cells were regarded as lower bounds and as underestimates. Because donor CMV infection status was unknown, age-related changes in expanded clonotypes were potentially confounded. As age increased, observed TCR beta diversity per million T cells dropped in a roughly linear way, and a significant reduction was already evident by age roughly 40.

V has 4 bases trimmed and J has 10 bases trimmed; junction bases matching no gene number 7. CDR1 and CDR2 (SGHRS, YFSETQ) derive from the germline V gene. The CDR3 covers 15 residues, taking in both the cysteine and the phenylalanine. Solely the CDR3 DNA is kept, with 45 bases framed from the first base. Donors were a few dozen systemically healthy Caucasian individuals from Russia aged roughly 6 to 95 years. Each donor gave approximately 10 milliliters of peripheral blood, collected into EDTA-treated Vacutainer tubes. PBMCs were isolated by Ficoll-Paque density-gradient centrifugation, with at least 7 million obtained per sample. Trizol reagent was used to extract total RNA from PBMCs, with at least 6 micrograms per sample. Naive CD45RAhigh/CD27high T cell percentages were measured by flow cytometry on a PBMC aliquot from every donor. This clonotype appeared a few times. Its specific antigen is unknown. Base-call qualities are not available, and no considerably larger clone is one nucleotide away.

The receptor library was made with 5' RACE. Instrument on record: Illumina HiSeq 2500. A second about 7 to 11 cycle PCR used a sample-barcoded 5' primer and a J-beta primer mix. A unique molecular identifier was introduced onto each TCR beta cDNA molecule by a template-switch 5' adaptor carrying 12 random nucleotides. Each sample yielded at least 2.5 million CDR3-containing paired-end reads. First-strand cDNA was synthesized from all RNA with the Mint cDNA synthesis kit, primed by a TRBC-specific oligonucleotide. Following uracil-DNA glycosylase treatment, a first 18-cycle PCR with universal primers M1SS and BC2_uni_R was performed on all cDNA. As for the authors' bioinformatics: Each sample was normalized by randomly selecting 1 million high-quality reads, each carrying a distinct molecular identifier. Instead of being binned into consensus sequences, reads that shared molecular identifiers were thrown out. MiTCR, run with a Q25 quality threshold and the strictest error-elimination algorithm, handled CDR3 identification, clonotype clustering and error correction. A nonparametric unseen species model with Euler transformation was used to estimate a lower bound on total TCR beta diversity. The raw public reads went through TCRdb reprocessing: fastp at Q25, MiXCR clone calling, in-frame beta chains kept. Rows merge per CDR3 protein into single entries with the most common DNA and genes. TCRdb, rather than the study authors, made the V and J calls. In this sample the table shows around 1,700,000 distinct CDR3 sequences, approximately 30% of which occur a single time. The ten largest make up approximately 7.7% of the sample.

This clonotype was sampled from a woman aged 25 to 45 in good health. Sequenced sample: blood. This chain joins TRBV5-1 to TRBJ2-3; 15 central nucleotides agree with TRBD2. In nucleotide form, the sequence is TGCGCCAGCAGCCCAAGGACTAGCGGGGGGGCGGCGCAGTATTTT. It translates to CASSPRTSGGAAQYF.